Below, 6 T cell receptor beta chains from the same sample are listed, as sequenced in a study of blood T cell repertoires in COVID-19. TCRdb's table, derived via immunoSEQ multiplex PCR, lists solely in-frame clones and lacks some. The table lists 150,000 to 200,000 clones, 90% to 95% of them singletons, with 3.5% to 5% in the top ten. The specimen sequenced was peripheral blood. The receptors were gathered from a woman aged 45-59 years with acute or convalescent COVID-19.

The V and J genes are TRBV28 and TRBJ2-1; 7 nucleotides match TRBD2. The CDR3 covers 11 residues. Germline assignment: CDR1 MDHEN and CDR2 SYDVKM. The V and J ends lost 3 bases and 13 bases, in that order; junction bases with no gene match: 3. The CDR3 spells CASSLGGSQFF. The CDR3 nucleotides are TGTGCCAGCAGTTTGGGGGGGTCCCAGTTCTTC.

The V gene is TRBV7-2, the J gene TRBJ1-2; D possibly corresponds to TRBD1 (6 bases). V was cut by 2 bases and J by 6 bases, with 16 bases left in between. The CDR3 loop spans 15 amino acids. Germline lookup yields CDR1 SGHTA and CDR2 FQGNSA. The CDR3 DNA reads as TGTGCCAGCAGCTTATGGGCAGGGGACGAGCATGGCTACACCTTC. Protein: CASSLWAGDEHGYTF. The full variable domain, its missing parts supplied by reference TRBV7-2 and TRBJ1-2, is GAGVSQSPSNKVTEKGKDVELRCDPISGHTALYWYRQSLGQGLEFLIYFQGNSAPDKSGLPSDRFSAERTGGSVSTLTIQRTQQEDSAVYLCASSLWAGDEHGYTFGSGTRLTVV.

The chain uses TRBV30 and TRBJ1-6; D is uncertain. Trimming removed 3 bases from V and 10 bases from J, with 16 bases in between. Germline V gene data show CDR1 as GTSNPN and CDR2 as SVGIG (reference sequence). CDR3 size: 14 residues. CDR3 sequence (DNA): TGTGCCTGGAGCAACAGAGGGAAAGGATCACCCCTCCACTTT. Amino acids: CAWSNRGKGSPLHF.

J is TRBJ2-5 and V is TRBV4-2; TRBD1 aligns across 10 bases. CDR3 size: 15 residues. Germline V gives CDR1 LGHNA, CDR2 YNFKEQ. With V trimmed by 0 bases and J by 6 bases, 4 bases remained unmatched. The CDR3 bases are TGTGCCAGCAGCCAAGATTGGGACAGGGGACAGACCCAGTACTTC. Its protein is CASSQDWDRGQTQYF.

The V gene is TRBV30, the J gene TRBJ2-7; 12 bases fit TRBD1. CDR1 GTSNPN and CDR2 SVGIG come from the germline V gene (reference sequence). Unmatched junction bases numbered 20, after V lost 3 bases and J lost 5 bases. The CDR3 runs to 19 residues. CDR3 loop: CAWSRSYPGTGGALDEQYF. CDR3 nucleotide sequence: TGTGCCTGGAGCCGCTCTTACCCAGGGACAGGGGGCGCCTTGGACGAGCAGTACTTC.

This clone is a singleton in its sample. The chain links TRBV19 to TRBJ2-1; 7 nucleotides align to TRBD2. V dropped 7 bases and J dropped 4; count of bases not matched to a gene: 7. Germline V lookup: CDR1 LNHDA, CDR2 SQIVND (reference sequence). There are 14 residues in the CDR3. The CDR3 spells CASNGGGFYNEQFF. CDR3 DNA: TGTGCCAGTAATGGCGGGGGTTTTTACAATGAGCAGTTCTTC.